This TCR beta chain was identified during a study of OX40 agonist ivuxolimab in advanced cancers. In the study overall: Ivuxolimab was a fully human IgG2 agonistic monoclonal antibody targeting the costimulatory receptor OX40 (CD134). Partial responses occurred in three dose-escalation patients: two with cutaneous melanoma and one with hepatocellular carcinoma. Intravenous ivuxolimab was administered to patients every 2 weeks at six dose levels: 0.01, 0.1, 0.3, 1.5, 3 and 10 mg/kg. The paper covers the monotherapy dose-escalation part of the phase I ivuxolimab trial, which included N of about 50 patients. Peripheral TCRbeta sequencing was intended to test whether TCR sequence diversity was altered and clonal T-cell expansion was caused by ivuxolimab. The dose-escalation cohort was over 70% male with a mean age of approximately 59 years, ranging from about 23 to 85. Of the 50 to 55 dose-escalation patients, hepatocellular carcinoma was present in approximately 20, melanoma in roughly 15, renal cell carcinoma in 9 and head and neck cancer in 9. Patients were allowed to have had prior anti-PD-1, anti-PD-L1 or anti-CTLA-4 therapy, and around two fifths of the dose-escalation patients had been treated with checkpoint inhibitors. What the research found in general, with its limitations: The antigen specificity of the peripheral T cells that underwent clonal expansion was not determined. Clonal expansion of both CD4+ and CD8+ blood T cells was observed from baseline to week 6 at doses 0.1 to 3.0 mg/kg. After ivuxolimab, CD8+ T cells had more expanded clones than CD4+ T cells on average. Low levels of normalized T-cell clonal expansion were also seen in some nonresponding patients. In partial responders in the 0.1-3.0 mg/kg groups, normalized peripheral clonal expansion was found to be among the lowest, especially among CD8+ T cells.

Turning to this clone: Its antigen is unknown. It has no much larger one-base neighbor in the sample; base qualities were not kept.

According to the germline V gene, CDR1 reads MGHDK and CDR2 reads SYGVNS. The CDR3, from cysteine to phenylalanine, totals 15 residues. Solely the CDR3 DNA is kept, with 45 bases framed from the first base. V gives up 6 bases and J gives up 5 bases, and the segment between their germline ends measures 20 bases. For sequencing of the TCRbeta CDR3 region, genomic DNA was extracted from the sorted cells. The immunoSEQ Assay was used to sequence the TCRbeta CDR3 regions. Imported from immuneACCESS, the table was reduced by TCRdb to in-frame sequences with V and J called. These copies leave out some clones; in studies compared against another copy, an unresolved V gene accounts for under half, and the cause of the remainder is not known. Recorded for this sample are about 46,000 clones; 70% to 90% of them occurred a single time. The ten largest make up less than 0.75% of the sample. The trial excluded patients who had a history of autoimmune disease or who were on systemic immunosuppression. Peripheral blood for TCR sequencing was collected from all dose cohorts at baseline, on cycle 4 day 1, and on cycle 7 day 1. The samples were drawn from a first-in-human, open-label, multicenter phase I dose-escalation trial of ivuxolimab. Adults with locally advanced or metastatic head and neck squamous cell, hepatocellular, melanoma or renal cell carcinoma were enrolled in the trial. CD4+ and CD8+ T cells were sorted separately from peripheral blood before TCR sequencing.

The sequence was obtained from an adult with an advanced solid tumor such as melanoma, head and neck, liver or kidney cancer. The sequence links TRBV25-1 to TRBJ2-7, with TRBD1 tentatively as D gene (6 bases match). The sequencing here drew on CD4+ or CD8+ T cells sorted from blood, taken in a trial of the OX40 agonist ivuxolimab. The sequenced DNA: TGTGCCAGCAGCCGACGATCTCAGGGGAAGGACGAGCAGTACTTC. It translates as CASSRRSQGKDEQYF.